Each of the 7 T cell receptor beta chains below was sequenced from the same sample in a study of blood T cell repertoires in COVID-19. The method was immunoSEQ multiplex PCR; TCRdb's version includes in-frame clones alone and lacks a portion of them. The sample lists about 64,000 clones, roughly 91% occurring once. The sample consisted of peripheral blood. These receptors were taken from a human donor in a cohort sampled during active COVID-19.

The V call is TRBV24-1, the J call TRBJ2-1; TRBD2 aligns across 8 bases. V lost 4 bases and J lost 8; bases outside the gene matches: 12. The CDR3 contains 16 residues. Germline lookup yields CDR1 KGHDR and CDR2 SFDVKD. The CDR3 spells CATSDSRPGLVYEQFF. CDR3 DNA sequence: TGTGCCACCAGTGACTCAAGACCGGGACTAGTGTATGAGCAGTTCTTC.

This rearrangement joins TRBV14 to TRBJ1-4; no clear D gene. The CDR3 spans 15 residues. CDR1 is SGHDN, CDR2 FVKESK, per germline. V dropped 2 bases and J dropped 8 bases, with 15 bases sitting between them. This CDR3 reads CASSQYSAVWEKLFF. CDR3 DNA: TGTGCCAGCAGCCAATATAGCGCAGTATGGGAAAAACTGTTTTTT.

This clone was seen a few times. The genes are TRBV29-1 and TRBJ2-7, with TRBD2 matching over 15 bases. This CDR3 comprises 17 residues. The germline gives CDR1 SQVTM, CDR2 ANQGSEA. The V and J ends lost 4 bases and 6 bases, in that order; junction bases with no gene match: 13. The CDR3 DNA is TGCAGCGTTGGGGACCGGACTAGCGGGAGGGCCCTGGGCGAGCAGTACTTC. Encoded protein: CSVGDRTSGRALGEQYF.

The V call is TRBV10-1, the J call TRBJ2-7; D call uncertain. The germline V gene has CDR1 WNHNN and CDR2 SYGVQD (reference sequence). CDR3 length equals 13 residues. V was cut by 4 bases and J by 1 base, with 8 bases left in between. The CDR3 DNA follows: TGCGCCAGCAGTGCTCACTTTTCCTACGAGCAGTACTTC. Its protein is CASSAHFSYEQYF.

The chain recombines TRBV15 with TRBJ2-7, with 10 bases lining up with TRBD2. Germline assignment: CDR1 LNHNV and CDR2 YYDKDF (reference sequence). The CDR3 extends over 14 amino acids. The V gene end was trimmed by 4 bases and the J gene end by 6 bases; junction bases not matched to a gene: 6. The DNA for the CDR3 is TGTGCCACCAGCATCGTTTTAGCGGGAGGCGAGCAGTACTTC. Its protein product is CATSIVLAGGEQYF.

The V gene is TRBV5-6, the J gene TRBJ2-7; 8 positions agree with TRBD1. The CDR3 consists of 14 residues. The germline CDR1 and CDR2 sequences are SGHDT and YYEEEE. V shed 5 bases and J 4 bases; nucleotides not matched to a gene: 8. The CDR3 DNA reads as TGTGCCAGCAGGAGGACAGGGCGCAAATACGAGCAGTACTTC. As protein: CASRRTGRKYEQYF.

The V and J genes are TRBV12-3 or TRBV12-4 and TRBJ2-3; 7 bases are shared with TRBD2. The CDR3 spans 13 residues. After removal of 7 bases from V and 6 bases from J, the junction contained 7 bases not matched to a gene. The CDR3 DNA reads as TGTGCCAGCAAAGACGGGAGGAAGGATACGCAGTATTTT. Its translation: CASKDGRKDTQYF.